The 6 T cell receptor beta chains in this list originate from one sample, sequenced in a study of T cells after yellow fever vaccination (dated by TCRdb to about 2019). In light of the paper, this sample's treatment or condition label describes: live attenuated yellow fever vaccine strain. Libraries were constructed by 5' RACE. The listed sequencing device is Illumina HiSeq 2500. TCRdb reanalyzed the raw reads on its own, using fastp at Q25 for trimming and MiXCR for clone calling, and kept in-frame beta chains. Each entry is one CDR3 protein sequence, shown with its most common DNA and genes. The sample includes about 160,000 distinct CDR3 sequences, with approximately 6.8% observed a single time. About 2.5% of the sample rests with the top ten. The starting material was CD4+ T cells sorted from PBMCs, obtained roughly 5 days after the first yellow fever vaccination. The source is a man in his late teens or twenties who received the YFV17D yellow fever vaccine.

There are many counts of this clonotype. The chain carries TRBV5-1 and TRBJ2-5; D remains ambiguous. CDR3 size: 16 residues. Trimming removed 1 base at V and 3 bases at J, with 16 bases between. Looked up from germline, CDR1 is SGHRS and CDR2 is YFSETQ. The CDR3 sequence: CASSLFFLGPKETQYF. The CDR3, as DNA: TGCGCCAGCAGCTTGTTTTTCCTTGGACCGAAAGAGACCCAGTACTTC.

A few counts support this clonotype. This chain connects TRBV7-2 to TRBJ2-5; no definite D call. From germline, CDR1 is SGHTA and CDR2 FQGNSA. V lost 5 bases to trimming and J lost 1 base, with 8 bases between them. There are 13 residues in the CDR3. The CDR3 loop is CASSRRVQETQYF. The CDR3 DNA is TGTGCCAGCAGCCGCCGGGTCCAAGAGACCCAGTACTTC.

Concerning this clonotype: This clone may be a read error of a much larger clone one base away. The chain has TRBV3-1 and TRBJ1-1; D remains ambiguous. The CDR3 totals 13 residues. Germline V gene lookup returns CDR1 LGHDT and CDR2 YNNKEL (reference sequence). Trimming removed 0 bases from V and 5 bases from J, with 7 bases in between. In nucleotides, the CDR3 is TGTGCCAGCAGCCAAGATTGGTGTACTGAAGCTTTCTTT. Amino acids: CASSQDWCTEAFF.

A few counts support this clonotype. CDR3 amino acids: CASSYYRGQGPLHF. CDR3 DNA: TGTGCCAGCAGTTACTACAGGGGGCAGGGGCCCCTCCACTTT. The chain employs TRBV6-5 and TRBJ1-6; TRBD1 matches 9 bases. V shed 1 base and J 13 bases; nucleotides not matched to a gene: 5. Germline CDR1 and CDR2: MNHEY and SVGAGI. CDR3 length: 14 amino acids.

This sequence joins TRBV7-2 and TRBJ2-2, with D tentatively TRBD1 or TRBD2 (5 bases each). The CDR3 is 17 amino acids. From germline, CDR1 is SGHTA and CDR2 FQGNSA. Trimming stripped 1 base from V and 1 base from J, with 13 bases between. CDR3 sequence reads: CASSLGLGPKNTGELFF. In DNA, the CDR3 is TGTGCCAGCAGCTTAGGTTTGGGACCAAAGAACACCGGGGAGCTGTTTTTT.

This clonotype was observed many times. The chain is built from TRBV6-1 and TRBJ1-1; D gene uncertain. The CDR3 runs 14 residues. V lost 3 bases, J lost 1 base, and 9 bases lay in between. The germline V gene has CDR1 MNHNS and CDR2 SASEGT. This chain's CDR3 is CASSDRQPNTEAFF. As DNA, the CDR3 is TGTGCCAGCAGTGACCGACAACCGAACACTGAAGCTTTCTTT.